Included here is one TCR beta chain sequence, with context. Its antigen remains undetermined. No quality values exist for individual bases; no much larger clone is one base distant. This sample stems from a study of post-analysis software for immune sequencing data (dated by TCRdb to between 2015 and 2017). Some background on the complete study: The recorded disease courses included relapsing-remitting, secondary progressive and progressive-relapsing multiple sclerosis, and some patients had no subtype annotation. A subset of samples was prepared in parallel using single-end sample barcoding, then pooled and co-amplified after Illumina adapter ligation. The patient repertoires were set against approximately 10 previously published healthy control repertoires from donors whose ages ranged from about 6 to 27 years.

The germline V gene sets CDR1 to MNHEY and CDR2 to SVGAGI. V is clipped by 0 bases and J by 1 base, and the sequence between their germline boundaries is 18 bases long. The CDR3 has 18 amino acids, counting the end cysteine and phenylalanine. Only the CDR3 region is kept as DNA, spanning 54 bases read in frame from base 1. To demonstrate the VDJtools post-analysis software, the study profiled TCR beta repertoires from the peripheral blood of about 13 young patients with multiple sclerosis. Multiple sclerosis patients were children and adolescents aged 6 to 15 years. The protocol used for the library was PCR. The sample was run on an Illumina HiSeq 2500. To reduce PCR and sequencing biases, unique molecular identifiers were incorporated into the TCR beta cDNA libraries. Every 1 to 10 million input T cells yielded approximately 500,000 cDNA molecules, meaning each molecule approximated one T cell. The patient libraries were prepared and sequenced using the same protocol as the earlier healthy control dataset. Within a given batch, samples were prepared together, multiplexed and sequenced on the same HiSeq lane. Regarding the original processing steps: Raw barcoded reads were processed with MIGEC, and single-read molecular identifier groups were discarded before consensus assembly and CDR3 extraction. VDJtools was used for post-analysis of the clonotype tables, and diversity was normalized by down-sampling every dataset to the size of the smallest sample. In repertoire overlap clustering, CDR3 amino acid sequences, but not nucleotide sequences, were matched to correct batch-related cross-sample contamination. The public reads were quality trimmed at Q25 with fastp and then assembled into clones with MiXCR by TCRdb, keeping productive beta chains. Under each unique CDR3 protein, matching rows form one entry showing the most common genes and DNA. The V and J calls, along with clone size, are taken from TCRdb and not from the paper's own processing. For this sample the table gives hundreds of thousands of distinct CDR3 sequences, of which about 57% were detected only once. The leading ten clones occupy around 4.5% of the sample.

The paper as a whole reports these results and caveats: The control group was slightly older than the multiple sclerosis patient group. Compared with controls, multiple sclerosis patients had significantly lower normalized Chao1 diversity, a finding suggesting substantial peripheral T-cell clonal expansion. When samples were clustered directly using the F measure, samples prepared in the same batch co-clustered strongly, which prompted a batch-effect correction. Significantly higher frequencies in patients than in controls were found for about 5 TRBV segments, including TRBV5-6, TRBV5-1 and TRBV20-1.

The receptor's source is a girl under 18 with multiple sclerosis. The sample was blood. The chain is assembled from TRBV6-5 and TRBJ1-2; the D gene is perhaps TRBD1, on 5 matching bases. The DNA reads TGTGCCAGCAGTTACTCTGGGACCGCTTCTTCGATTAACTATGGCTACACCTTC. This translates into CASSYSGTASSINYGYTF.